A single sample is the source of the 6 T cell receptor beta chains below, sequenced in a study of blood T cell repertoires in COVID-19. Profiled with immunoSEQ multiplex PCR; TCRdb holds only in-frame clones, not every one. Among hundreds of thousands of clones listed, more than 65% were seen once. The specimen was peripheral blood. These TCRs come from a woman aged 80 or over with acute or convalescent COVID-19.

The chain carries TRBV5-4 and TRBJ2-7; a weak D match, TRBD1 (5 bases). V was shortened by 6 bases and J by 3 bases, with 16 bases between the two germline ends. Germline V CDR1 and CDR2: SGHNT, YYREEE (reference sequence). This CDR3 spans 14 amino acids. CDR3 in DNA: TGTGCCAGCACCAGAGACAGTTTACACTACGAGCAGTACTTC. Translating gives CASTRDSLHYEQYF. The entire variable domain, with the rest obtained from reference TRBV5-4 and TRBJ2-7, is as follows: ETGVTQSPTHLIKTRGQQVTLRCSSQSGHNTVSWYQQALGQGPQFIFQYYREEENGRGNFPPRFSGLQFPNYSSELNVNALELDDSALYLCASTRDSLHYEQYFGPGTRLTVT.

In its sample, this clone was seen a few times. CDR3 bases: TGTGCCAGCAGCCAAGATCGGGTCAATCAGCCCCAGCATTTT. Protein sequence: CASSQDRVNQPQHF. The J gene is TRBJ1-5, the V gene TRBV3-1 (or the pseudogene TRBV3-2); D call uncertain. CDR1 LGHDT and CDR2 YNNKEL come from the germline V gene (reference sequence). The V and J ends lost 0 bases and 3 bases respectively, with 6 bases between them. The CDR3 covers 14 residues.

This sequence joins TRBV2 and TRBJ2-5; 7 bases are shared with TRBD1. Germline loops: CDR1 SNHLY, CDR2 FYNNEI. This CDR3 contains 14 residues. The ends lost 5 bases at V and 0 bases at J; junction bases unmatched: 3. The CDR3: CASSKTGYQETQYF. The CDR3 DNA follows: TGTGCCAGCAGTAAGACAGGGTACCAAGAGACCCAGTACTTC.

This sequence joins TRBV9 and TRBJ1-1; D unclear. The germline V gene encodes CDR1 SGDLS and CDR2 YYNGEE. V was pared by 0 bases and J by 0 bases, with 12 bases between. The CDR3 totals 16 residues. The CDR3 DNA reads TGTGCCAGCAGCGTAGGGGCTCGGGATATGAACACTGAAGCTTTCTTT. Its translation is CASSVGARDMNTEAFF.

The chain carries TRBV9 and TRBJ2-2; 9 bases map to TRBD2. Germline V gene sequence: CDR1 SGDLS, CDR2 YYNGEE. V lost 0 bases and J lost 4; bases outside the gene matches: 7. This CDR3 contains 17 residues. CDR3 in amino acids: CASSVGGSGGLTGELFF. The CDR3, as DNA: TGTGCCAGCAGCGTAGGAGGTAGCGGGGGCCTCACCGGGGAGCTGTTTTTT.

This chain links TRBV5-6 with TRBJ1-6, with 7 bases aligning to TRBD1. Germline CDR1 reads SGHDT; CDR2 reads YYEEEE. The CDR3 is 12 residues long. Trimming took 4 bases from V and 10 from J; bases not matched to a gene: 2. CDR3 nucleotides: TGTGCCAGCAGCGACAGGGTGTCACCCCTCCACTTT. Protein sequence: CASSDRVSPLHF.